These 9 T cell receptor beta chains came from one sample sequenced in a study of blood T cell repertoires in COVID-19. Generated by immunoSEQ multiplex PCR, the TCRdb table keeps only in-frame clones and is missing some. The table lists more than 400,000 clones, about 85% of them singletons. Source material: PBMCs or T cells enriched from blood (not recorded which). The origin of the receptors is a woman under 30 who had recovered from COVID-19.

The chain employs TRBV5-4 and TRBJ2-3, with TRBD2 matching 11 bases. The germline gives CDR1 SGHNT, CDR2 YYREEE (reference sequence). The CDR3 length is 16 residues. J was trimmed by 0 bases and V by 4 bases; bases with no gene match: 4. The DNA of the CDR3 is TGTGCCAGCAGCCTTAGACTAGCGGGGAGCACAGATACGCAGTATTTT. Protein product: CASSLRLAGSTDTQYF.

The chain is built from TRBV2 and TRBJ2-1; 9 bases align to TRBD2. V lost 7 bases and J lost 8; bases outside the gene matches: 9. Germline V gene sequence: CDR1 SNHLY, CDR2 FYNNEI. The CDR3 consists of 14 residues. CDR3 sequence reads: CASKARGGQDEQFF. DNA for the CDR3: TGTGCCAGCAAGGCGCGGGGGGGCCAGGATGAGCAGTTCTTC.

The V gene is TRBV19, the J gene TRBJ1-4; D perhaps matches TRBD1 (5 bases). The V and J ends lost 3 bases and 8 bases respectively, with 16 bases between them. From germline, CDR1 is LNHDA and CDR2 SQIVND (reference sequence). CDR3 size: 15 residues. The CDR3 loop is CASSIFLMEGEKLFF. The CDR3 DNA is TGTGCCAGTAGTATTTTTCTTATGGAGGGGGAAAAACTGTTTTTT.

The rearrangement joins TRBV2 to TRBJ1-5; D is unresolved. The germline gives CDR1 SNHLY, CDR2 FYNNEI. V lost 3 bases and J 4 bases, leaving 13 bases between the germline ends. The CDR3 covers 15 residues. This CDR3 reads CASSETGGSNQPQHF. CDR3 in DNA: TGTGCCAGCAGTGAGACGGGAGGGAGTAATCAGCCCCAGCATTTT.

The V and J genes are TRBV30 and TRBJ1-5; no definite D call. Germline loops: CDR1 GTSNPN, CDR2 SVGIG (reference sequence). The V and J ends lost 2 bases and 3 bases respectively, with 8 bases between them. The CDR3 runs 13 residues. CDR3 region: CAWSPEFNQPQHF. The CDR3 bases are TGTGCCTGGAGTCCCGAGTTCAATCAGCCCCAGCATTTT.

The rearrangement links TRBV28 to TRBJ2-3, with D unresolved. V shed 4 bases and J shed 4 bases, with 9 bases lying between them. The CDR3 sequence is 13 residues long. The germline V gene encodes CDR1 MDHEN and CDR2 SYDVKM. The CDR3 here is CASSSIVADTQYF. The CDR3 DNA is TGTGCCAGCAGTTCCATAGTGGCAGATACGCAGTATTTT.

The gene calls are TRBV5-6 and TRBJ1-2; TRBD1 matches at 8 bases. CDR3 length equals 17 residues. The ends lost 4 bases at V and 0 bases at J; junction bases unmatched: 11. The germline V gene has CDR1 SGHDT and CDR2 YYEEEE. The CDR3 reads CASSLGTGGLSNYGYTF. In DNA, the CDR3 is TGTGCCAGCAGCCTGGGGACAGGAGGCTTATCTAACTATGGCTACACCTTC. The full variable domain, with the rest looked up from reference TRBV5-6 and TRBJ1-2, is DAGVTQSPTHLIKTRGQQVTLRCSPKSGHDTVSWYQQALGQGPQFIFQYYEEEERQRGNFPDRFSGHQFPNYSSELNVNALLLGDSALYLCASSLGTGGLSNYGYTFGSGTRLTVV.

This chain joins TRBV7-9 and TRBJ2-7; D remains unclear. The CDR3 contains 12 residues. Between the trimmed V and J ends, which lost 4 bases and 6 bases, there was a span of 10 bases. Germline V gene data show CDR1 as SEHNR and CDR2 as FQNEAQ (reference sequence). The CDR3 DNA sequence: TGTGCCAGCAGCTCTACCTTAAGCGAGCAGTACTTC. It specifies CASSSTLSEQYF.

The chain is built from TRBV6-5 and TRBJ1-5; D remains unclear. Trimming took 0 bases from V and 6 from J, leaving 6 bases between them. Per germline, CDR1 MNHEY and CDR2 SVGAGI. The CDR3 sequence is 13 residues long. The CDR3 is CASSYSSGQPQHF. CDR3 sequence (DNA): TGTGCCAGCAGTTACTCGAGTGGTCAGCCCCAGCATTTT.